Here is one T cell receptor (beta chain) with its context. Its antigen is still unknown. No qualities accompany the bases; no much larger clone lies one base away. This entry belongs to a study of blood T cell repertoires in COVID-19 (dated by TCRdb to 2019 to 2021). As for the study more broadly: Samples from collaborators originated in the United States, Italy and Spain and spanned both the acute and convalescent phases of COVID-19. A freely available public database, intended as a resource for researchers studying the immune response to SARS-CoV-2, is where the repertoires were released. Where HLA class I and class II types were available, the types were taken from metadata supplied by the sample provider, not from assay-based typing. Deeply sampled blood TCRbeta repertoires from subjects exposed to, actively infected with, or recovered from COVID-19 were included in the dataset. The prospective study material was composed of cDNA or gDNA derived from T cells, B-cell-depleted T cells, or PBMCs. Samples came from the ongoing ImmuneRACE study (first 160 participants) plus 1,254 subjects from 6 global collaborators. The sample metadata nearly always contained a de-identified subject ID, COVID-19 status, age in years and sex. Overall results and qualifications from the work: How much clinical and demographic metadata was included differed by source and by participant, and the metadata was provided uncurated.

At one collaborating source in Seattle, patients were enrolled during active infection and were followed longitudinally through the course of disease. Collaborating institutions collected whole blood in K2EDTA tubes following their own protocols. For TCRbeta analysis, collaborator samples were shipped as frozen whole blood, as isolated PBMCs, or as DNA extracted from either sample type. TCRbeta CDR3 regions were amplified from genomic DNA using the immunoSEQ Assay, a bias-controlled multiplex PCR. For the original study's pipeline: Within the assay, amplification of reference gene primers was used to estimate how many nucleated cells each sample contained. To quantify the absolute abundance of each unique TCRbeta CDR3 rearrangement, sequence reads were collapsed and filtered. For each sample, productive Simpson clonality was calculated by taking the square root of Simpson's diversity index across productive rearrangements. TCRdb retrieved this table from immuneACCESS and kept in-frame rearrangements only. Not all clones are present; in checked studies, unresolved V genes account for under half, and no reason is known for the remainder. The V and J calls and clone size are taken from that table; D and trimming were inferred from the DNA. The sample table contains approximately 170,000 clones; only one count was recorded for 84% of them. The top ten hold roughly 2.5% of the sample.

Trimming accounts for 1 base at V and 0 bases at J, while the number of junction bases matched to no gene is 11. The CDR3 goes from the cysteine to the phenylalanine over 18 residues. The retained sequence is limited to the CDR3, 54 bases, with the frame set at the first base. The germline V gene (reference sequence) specifies LNHNV as CDR1 and YYDKDF as CDR2. Material: peripheral blood. The chain is encoded by TRBV15 joined to TRBJ2-7; 8 bases in between match TRBD1. The clonotype originates from a woman older than 75 with COVID-19, enrolled during active disease. The sequenced DNA: TGTGCCACCAGCAGAGGAAGCCTAAGACAGGGGAGCTCCTACGAGCAGTACTTC. It translates to CATSRGSLRQGSSYEQYF.